This record concerns one TCR beta chain sequence. Its antigen is currently unknown. The data were obtained in a study of neoadjuvant nivolumab and ipilimumab in lung cancer. Study background: The combination arm added day-1 ipilimumab 1 mg/kg to nivolumab 3 mg/kg on days 1, 15, 29. The study's findings and limits: TCR clonality did not significantly correlate with pathologic tumor regression. Blood richness before therapy tracked richness in tumors resected after neoadjuvant therapy.

The CDR3 totals 14 residues. Germline CDR1 reads MNHEY; CDR2 reads SMNVEV (reference sequence). Deletions cut 6 bases from V and 0 bases from J, with 9 bases between. Only in-frame clones appear in the TCRdb table, and some are missing; sequencing was by immunoSEQ multiplex PCR. The data hold 30,000 to 35,000 clones, with roughly 90% observed a single time. Material: peripheral blood, obtained after neoadjuvant nivolumab, alone or with ipilimumab, at or shortly before surgery. The rearrangement joins TRBV27 to TRBJ2-1, with a tentative D call TRBD2 (7 bases). The TCR originated in an adult with non-small cell lung cancer. The CDR3 loop reads CASRRGGSYNEQFF. The CDR3 DNA sequence: TGTGCCAGCAGAAGGGGGGGCTCCTACAATGAGCAGTTCTTC.